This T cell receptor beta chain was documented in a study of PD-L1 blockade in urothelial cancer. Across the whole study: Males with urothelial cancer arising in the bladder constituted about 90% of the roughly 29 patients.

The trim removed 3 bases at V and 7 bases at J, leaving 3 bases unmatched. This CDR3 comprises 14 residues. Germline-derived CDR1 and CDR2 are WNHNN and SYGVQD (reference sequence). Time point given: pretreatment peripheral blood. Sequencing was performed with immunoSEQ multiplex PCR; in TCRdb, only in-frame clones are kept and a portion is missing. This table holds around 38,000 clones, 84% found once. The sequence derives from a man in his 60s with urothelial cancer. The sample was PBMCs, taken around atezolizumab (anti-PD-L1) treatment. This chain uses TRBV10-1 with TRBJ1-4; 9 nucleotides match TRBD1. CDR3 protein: CASSDGQGIEKLFF. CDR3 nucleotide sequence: TGCGCCAGCAGTGACGGACAGGGGATTGAAAAACTGTTTTTT.